One T cell receptor beta chain is described in this entry. Its antigen is currently unknown. In germline, CDR1 is SGHVS, CDR2 FQNEAQ. The CDR3 has 15 residues. V was clipped by 6 bases and J by 9 bases; unmatched bases: 11. This record belongs to a study of cytomegalovirus exposure and HLA in healthy donors. General observations from the study: When analyzed later, a missense DCLRE1C variant was found to be linked to TCR beta V- and J-gene trimming. Available immune exposure information was restricted to CMV serostatus only.

PCR employed 60 Vbeta and 13 Jbeta primers. Original processing methods: About 11 million of about 88 million unique TCR beta chains were shared, per a later count. The data were produced by immunoSEQ multiplex PCR, yet TCRdb's version contains in-frame clones alone and is incomplete. V and J calls and clone size follow that table, whereas D and trimming were derived from the DNA. The repertoire has over 110,000 clones, around 80% of them found once; the top ten carry roughly 2.9%. The chain has TRBV7-8 and TRBJ2-1; 10 nucleotides align to TRBD2. Sequenced input: PBMCs. This TCR was recovered from a female donor in good health and CMV-seronegative. CDR3 DNA sequence: TGTGCCAGCAGGCACACTAGCGGGGTGGGTGTTGAGCAGTTCTTC. This gives the protein CASRHTSGVGVEQFF.